This T cell receptor (beta chain) was profiled in a study of metastatic and nonmetastatic thyroid tumors. TCRdb re-processed the PCR reads through MiXCR. In the table there are approximately 13,000 clones, roughly a third of which are singletons. V trimming: 1 base; J trimming: 4 bases; junction bases outside the gene matches: 4. Germline V gene lookup returns CDR1 KGHSH and CDR2 LQKENI. The CDR3 runs 14 residues. Patients underwent thyroid surgery, and none had received any treatment before it. This clone ranks as medium-sized. This receptor was taken from a male donor with papillary thyroid cancer or a benign thyroid nodule (not recorded which). Some clones in this sample may be carry-over from other donors' samples. This chain joins TRBV18 and TRBJ2-7; 7 bases fit TRBD1. Sequenced sample: tumor tissue. The CDR3 DNA follows: TGTGCCAGCTCACCACTACAGGGGTCGTACGAGCAGTACTTC. It is translated as CASSPLQGSYEQYF. Based on the CDR3 plus reference TRBV18 and TRBJ2-7, the full variable domain is NAGVMQNPRHLVRRRGQEARLRCSPMKGHSHVYWYRQLPEEGLKFMVYLQKENIIDESGMPKERFSAEFPKEGPSILRIQQVVRGDSAAYFCASSPLQGSYEQYFGPGTRLTVT.